The rows below give T cell receptor beta chains drawn from one sample of a study of blood T cell repertoires in COVID-19. Repertoires were generated with immunoSEQ multiplex PCR, while TCRdb's copy carries only in-frame clones and drops some. The table includes approximately 230,000 clones, 90% to 95% detected once. The source material was PBMCs or T cells enriched from blood (not recorded which). The source of these receptors is a woman aged 18-29 years who had recovered from COVID-19. Both conserved end residues are part of each CDR3. The D gene is left open where the match is weak. Expanded clones are given a class, and other clones once, few, many or no size at all.

CASSGTGQGRTGELFF TGTGCCAGCAGCGGGACGGGACAGGGACGCACCGGGGAGCTGTTTTTT TRBV5-4 TRBD1 TRBJ2-2 once
CASGRPALGRDYGYTF TGTGCTAGTGGTCGCCCCGCCCTGGGCAGGGACTATGGCTACACCTTC TRBV12-5 NA TRBJ1-2 NA
CASSYRGLQPQHF TGTGCCAGCAGCTACAGGGGGCTTCAGCCCCAGCATTTT TRBV6-5 TRBD1 TRBJ1-5 NA
CASSGAPDTEAFF TGTGCCAGCAGCGGGGCCCCGGACACTGAAGCTTTCTTT TRBV9 NA TRBJ1-1 NA
CASTPTDRGGKTQYF TGTGCCAGCACCCCAACAGACAGGGGCGGGAAGACCCAGTACTTC TRBV6-4 TRBD1 TRBJ2-5 NA
CASSLAGTGWNQPQHF TGTGCCAGCAGCCTGGCCGGGACAGGGTGGAATCAGCCCCAGCATTTT TRBV7-8 TRBD1 TRBJ1-5 NA
CASSSAGPGEQFF TGTGCCAGTAGTTCGGCGGGCCCTGGCGAGCAGTTCTTC TRBV19 NA TRBJ2-1 NA
CASSTLRHRSEAFF TGTGCCAGTAGTACGCTCCGCCACAGATCGGAAGCTTTCTTT TRBV19 NA TRBJ1-1 NA
CAISESRDSEQYF TGTGCCATCAGTGAGTCTCGGGATTCCGAGCAGTACTTC TRBV10-3 NA TRBJ2-7 NA
CASSELDRAVHQPQHF TGTGCCAGCAGTGAACTCGACAGGGCGGTACATCAGCCCCAGCATTTT TRBV6-1 TRBD1 TRBJ1-5 NA
CASSFMGLEAFF TGTGCCAGCAGTTTCATGGGCCTTGAAGCTTTCTTT TRBV12-3/TRBV12-4 NA TRBJ1-1 NA
CASSLEGRWGRETQYF TGTGCCAGCAGCTTAGAGGGAAGGTGGGGCCGAGAGACCCAGTACTTC TRBV11-3 NA TRBJ2-5 NA
CASSKDSQTRDRGRLETQYF TGTGCCAGCAGCAAAGATTCGCAAACTCGGGACAGGGGACGGTTGGAGACCCAGTACTTC TRBV21-1 NA TRBJ2-5 NA
CASSQDGTINEQFF TGTGCCAGCAGCCAAGACGGGACAATTAATGAGCAGTTCTTC TRBV4-2 NA TRBJ2-1 NA
CASSPPMAGGTDTQYF TGTGCCAGCTCACCACCGATGGCAGGGGGCACAGATACGCAGTATTTT TRBV18 NA TRBJ2-3 NA
CASSVMGDTTDTQYF TGTGCCAGCAGCGTAATGGGGGACACCACAGATACGCAGTATTTT TRBV9 NA TRBJ2-3 NA
CASSLVSGGGTGELFF TGTGCCAGCAGCTTAGTCTCCGGGGGGGGCACCGGGGAGCTGTTTTTT TRBV11-3 TRBD2 TRBJ2-2 NA
CASRAGAFNEKLFF TGTGCCAGCAGGGCGGGAGCCTTTAATGAAAAACTGTTTTTT TRBV3-1/TRBV3-2 NA TRBJ1-4 NA
CASYRAGEEKLFF TGTGCCAGTTACAGGGCGGGTGAGGAAAAACTGTTTTTT TRBV27 NA TRBJ1-4 NA
CASSQGALTYNEQFF TGTGCCAGCAGCCAAGGGGCTCTAACCTACAATGAGCAGTTCTTC TRBV3-1/TRBV3-2 NA TRBJ2-1 once
CASRRVGSTDTQYF TGTGCCAGCAGGCGGGTCGGGAGCACAGATACGCAGTATTTT TRBV11-2 NA TRBJ2-3 NA
CASSVAGEYTEAFF TGTGCCAGCAGCGTAGCGGGAGAGTACACTGAAGCTTTCTTT TRBV9 NA TRBJ1-1 NA
CASSPADINTGELFF TGTGCCAGCTCACCTGCAGACATAAACACCGGGGAGCTGTTTTTT TRBV18 NA TRBJ2-2 NA
CASSHAGQGSYEQYF TGTGCCAGCAGCCATGCGGGACAGGGGTCCTACGAGCAGTACTTC TRBV3-1/TRBV3-2 TRBD1 TRBJ2-7 NA
CASSLERFSPLHF TGTGCCAGCAGCTTAGAGAGGTTCTCACCCCTCCACTTT TRBV7-2 NA TRBJ1-6 NA
CASSPTQGNEKLFF TGTGCCAGTAGTCCTACGCAGGGGAATGAAAAACTGTTTTTT TRBV19 NA TRBJ1-4 NA
CASSRRGNQPQHF TGTGCCAGCAGCCGGCGGGGCAATCAGCCCCAGCATTTT TRBV3-1/TRBV3-2 NA TRBJ1-5 NA
CASSLKAGVGKTQYF TGTGCCAGCAGTTTAAAAGCGGGAGTCGGGAAGACCCAGTACTTC TRBV27 TRBD2 TRBJ2-5 NA
CAKMTGNEKLFF TGTGCCAAAATGACAGGGAATGAAAAACTGTTTTTT TRBV27 TRBD1 TRBJ1-4 NA
CASSSGQGEYGYTF TGCGCCAGCAGCTCGGGACAGGGGGAATATGGCTACACCTTC TRBV5-1 TRBD1 TRBJ1-2 NA
CASSSPGGRDYGYTF TGTGCCAGCAGCTCCCCCGGGGGGAGGGATTATGGCTACACCTTC TRBV3-1/TRBV3-2 NA TRBJ1-2 NA
CAITASGNAGNPYF TGTGCCATCACCGCAAGCGGGAACGCGGGCAACCCGTACTTC TRBV10-3 TRBD2 TRBJ2-7 NA
CASSPAARNYGYTF TGTGCCAGCAGTCCCGCGGCCCGGAACTATGGCTACACCTTC TRBV27 NA TRBJ1-2 NA
CASVNEQFF TGCGCCAGCGTAAATGAGCAGTTCTTC TRBV5-1 NA TRBJ2-1 NA
CASSVAPDQPQHF TGTGCCAGCAGCGTAGCTCCAGATCAGCCCCAGCATTTT TRBV9 NA TRBJ1-5 NA
CASSTAGGSGNTIYF TGTGCCAGTAGTACGGCAGGGGGAAGTGGAAACACCATATATTTT TRBV19 TRBD1 TRBJ1-3 NA
CSVEAGTGAGELFF TGCAGCGTTGAAGCGGGGACAGGGGCCGGGGAGCTGTTTTTT TRBV29-1 TRBD1 TRBJ2-2 NA
CASSPLTAYYGYTF TGTGCCAGCTCACCACTGACAGCATACTATGGCTACACCTTC TRBV18 NA TRBJ1-2 NA
CASSQYLGGNSPLHF TGCGCCAGCAGCCAATACTTAGGGGGTAATTCACCCCTCCACTTT TRBV4-1 NA TRBJ1-6 NA
CASLPPAYNEQFF TGTGCCAGCCTTCCGCCAGCCTACAATGAGCAGTTCTTC TRBV7-9 NA TRBJ2-1 NA
CSASSGPSNTEAFF TGCAGTGCTAGTTCAGGTCCCTCCAACACTGAAGCTTTCTTT TRBV20-1 NA TRBJ1-1 NA
CASSILRGGSTYEQYF TGTGCCAGTAGTATATTGAGGGGAGGGAGTACCTACGAGCAGTACTTC TRBV19 TRBD2 TRBJ2-7 NA
CASSIGLAGDEQYF TGTGCCAGTAGTATCGGGCTAGCTGGGGACGAGCAGTACTTC TRBV19 NA TRBJ2-7 once
CASSPRDRGAGELFF TGTGCCAGCAGCCCCCGGGACAGGGGGGCCGGGGAGCTGTTTTTT TRBV3-1/TRBV3-2 TRBD1 TRBJ2-2 NA
CASIGQGSEKLFF TGTGCCAGCATTGGACAGGGAAGTGAAAAACTGTTTTTT TRBV27 TRBD1 TRBJ1-4 NA
CATSGGGYNEQFF TGTGCCACGTCTGGGGGGGGTTACAATGAGCAGTTCTTC TRBV24-1 TRBD2 TRBJ2-1 NA
CASSPGAAKNIQYF TGTGCCAGCTCACCAGGGGCAGCCAAAAACATTCAGTACTTC TRBV18 NA TRBJ2-4 once
CASSLGRDSSYNEQFF TGTGCCAGCAGCCTAGGTCGGGACAGCTCCTACAATGAGCAGTTCTTC TRBV11-2 TRBD1 TRBJ2-1 few
CASSLDRGTEAFF TGTGCCAGCAGCCTGGACAGGGGCACTGAAGCTTTCTTT TRBV4-2 TRBD1 TRBJ1-1 NA
CASSHGGRVKNIQYF TGTGCCAGCAGCCATGGGGGGAGGGTCAAAAACATTCAGTACTTC TRBV11-3 TRBD2 TRBJ2-4 NA
CASSLVGGRTEKLFF TGTGCCAGCAGCTTAGTAGGCGGGCGTACGGAAAAACTGTTTTTT TRBV7-2 NA TRBJ1-4 NA
CASSPQGDEQFF TGTGCCAGCAGTCCACAGGGCGATGAGCAGTTCTTC TRBV2 NA TRBJ2-1 NA